This T cell receptor (beta chain) is drawn from a study of high-grade serous ovarian cancer treatment subgroups. Looking at the study overall: Samples averaged around 14,000 reads and several thousand unique TCR beta rearrangements. General study findings and limits: Higher neoantigen levels went with greater TCR clonal relatedness.

This CDR3 spans 17 amino acids. Germline lookup yields CDR1 SGHTA and CDR2 FQGNSA. The V and J ends lost 1 base and 0 bases, in that order; junction bases with no gene match: 7. Note on this clone: What it recognizes is unknown.

Produced via immunoSEQ multiplex PCR; TCRdb's table is partial and in-frame only. The table lists under 15,000 clones, approximately 85% of them singletons. Tumor tissue was taken before any definitive surgery or chemotherapy was given. The chain recombines TRBV7-2 with TRBJ2-7; TRBD2 aligns across 9 bases. The sequencing input was tumor tissue. The clonotype originates from a human donor with high-grade serous ovarian cancer. CDR3 in amino acids: CASSLGLAGTNSYEQYF. In DNA form, the CDR3 reads TGTGCCAGCAGCTTAGGTCTAGCGGGGACAAACTCCTACGAGCAGTACTTC.